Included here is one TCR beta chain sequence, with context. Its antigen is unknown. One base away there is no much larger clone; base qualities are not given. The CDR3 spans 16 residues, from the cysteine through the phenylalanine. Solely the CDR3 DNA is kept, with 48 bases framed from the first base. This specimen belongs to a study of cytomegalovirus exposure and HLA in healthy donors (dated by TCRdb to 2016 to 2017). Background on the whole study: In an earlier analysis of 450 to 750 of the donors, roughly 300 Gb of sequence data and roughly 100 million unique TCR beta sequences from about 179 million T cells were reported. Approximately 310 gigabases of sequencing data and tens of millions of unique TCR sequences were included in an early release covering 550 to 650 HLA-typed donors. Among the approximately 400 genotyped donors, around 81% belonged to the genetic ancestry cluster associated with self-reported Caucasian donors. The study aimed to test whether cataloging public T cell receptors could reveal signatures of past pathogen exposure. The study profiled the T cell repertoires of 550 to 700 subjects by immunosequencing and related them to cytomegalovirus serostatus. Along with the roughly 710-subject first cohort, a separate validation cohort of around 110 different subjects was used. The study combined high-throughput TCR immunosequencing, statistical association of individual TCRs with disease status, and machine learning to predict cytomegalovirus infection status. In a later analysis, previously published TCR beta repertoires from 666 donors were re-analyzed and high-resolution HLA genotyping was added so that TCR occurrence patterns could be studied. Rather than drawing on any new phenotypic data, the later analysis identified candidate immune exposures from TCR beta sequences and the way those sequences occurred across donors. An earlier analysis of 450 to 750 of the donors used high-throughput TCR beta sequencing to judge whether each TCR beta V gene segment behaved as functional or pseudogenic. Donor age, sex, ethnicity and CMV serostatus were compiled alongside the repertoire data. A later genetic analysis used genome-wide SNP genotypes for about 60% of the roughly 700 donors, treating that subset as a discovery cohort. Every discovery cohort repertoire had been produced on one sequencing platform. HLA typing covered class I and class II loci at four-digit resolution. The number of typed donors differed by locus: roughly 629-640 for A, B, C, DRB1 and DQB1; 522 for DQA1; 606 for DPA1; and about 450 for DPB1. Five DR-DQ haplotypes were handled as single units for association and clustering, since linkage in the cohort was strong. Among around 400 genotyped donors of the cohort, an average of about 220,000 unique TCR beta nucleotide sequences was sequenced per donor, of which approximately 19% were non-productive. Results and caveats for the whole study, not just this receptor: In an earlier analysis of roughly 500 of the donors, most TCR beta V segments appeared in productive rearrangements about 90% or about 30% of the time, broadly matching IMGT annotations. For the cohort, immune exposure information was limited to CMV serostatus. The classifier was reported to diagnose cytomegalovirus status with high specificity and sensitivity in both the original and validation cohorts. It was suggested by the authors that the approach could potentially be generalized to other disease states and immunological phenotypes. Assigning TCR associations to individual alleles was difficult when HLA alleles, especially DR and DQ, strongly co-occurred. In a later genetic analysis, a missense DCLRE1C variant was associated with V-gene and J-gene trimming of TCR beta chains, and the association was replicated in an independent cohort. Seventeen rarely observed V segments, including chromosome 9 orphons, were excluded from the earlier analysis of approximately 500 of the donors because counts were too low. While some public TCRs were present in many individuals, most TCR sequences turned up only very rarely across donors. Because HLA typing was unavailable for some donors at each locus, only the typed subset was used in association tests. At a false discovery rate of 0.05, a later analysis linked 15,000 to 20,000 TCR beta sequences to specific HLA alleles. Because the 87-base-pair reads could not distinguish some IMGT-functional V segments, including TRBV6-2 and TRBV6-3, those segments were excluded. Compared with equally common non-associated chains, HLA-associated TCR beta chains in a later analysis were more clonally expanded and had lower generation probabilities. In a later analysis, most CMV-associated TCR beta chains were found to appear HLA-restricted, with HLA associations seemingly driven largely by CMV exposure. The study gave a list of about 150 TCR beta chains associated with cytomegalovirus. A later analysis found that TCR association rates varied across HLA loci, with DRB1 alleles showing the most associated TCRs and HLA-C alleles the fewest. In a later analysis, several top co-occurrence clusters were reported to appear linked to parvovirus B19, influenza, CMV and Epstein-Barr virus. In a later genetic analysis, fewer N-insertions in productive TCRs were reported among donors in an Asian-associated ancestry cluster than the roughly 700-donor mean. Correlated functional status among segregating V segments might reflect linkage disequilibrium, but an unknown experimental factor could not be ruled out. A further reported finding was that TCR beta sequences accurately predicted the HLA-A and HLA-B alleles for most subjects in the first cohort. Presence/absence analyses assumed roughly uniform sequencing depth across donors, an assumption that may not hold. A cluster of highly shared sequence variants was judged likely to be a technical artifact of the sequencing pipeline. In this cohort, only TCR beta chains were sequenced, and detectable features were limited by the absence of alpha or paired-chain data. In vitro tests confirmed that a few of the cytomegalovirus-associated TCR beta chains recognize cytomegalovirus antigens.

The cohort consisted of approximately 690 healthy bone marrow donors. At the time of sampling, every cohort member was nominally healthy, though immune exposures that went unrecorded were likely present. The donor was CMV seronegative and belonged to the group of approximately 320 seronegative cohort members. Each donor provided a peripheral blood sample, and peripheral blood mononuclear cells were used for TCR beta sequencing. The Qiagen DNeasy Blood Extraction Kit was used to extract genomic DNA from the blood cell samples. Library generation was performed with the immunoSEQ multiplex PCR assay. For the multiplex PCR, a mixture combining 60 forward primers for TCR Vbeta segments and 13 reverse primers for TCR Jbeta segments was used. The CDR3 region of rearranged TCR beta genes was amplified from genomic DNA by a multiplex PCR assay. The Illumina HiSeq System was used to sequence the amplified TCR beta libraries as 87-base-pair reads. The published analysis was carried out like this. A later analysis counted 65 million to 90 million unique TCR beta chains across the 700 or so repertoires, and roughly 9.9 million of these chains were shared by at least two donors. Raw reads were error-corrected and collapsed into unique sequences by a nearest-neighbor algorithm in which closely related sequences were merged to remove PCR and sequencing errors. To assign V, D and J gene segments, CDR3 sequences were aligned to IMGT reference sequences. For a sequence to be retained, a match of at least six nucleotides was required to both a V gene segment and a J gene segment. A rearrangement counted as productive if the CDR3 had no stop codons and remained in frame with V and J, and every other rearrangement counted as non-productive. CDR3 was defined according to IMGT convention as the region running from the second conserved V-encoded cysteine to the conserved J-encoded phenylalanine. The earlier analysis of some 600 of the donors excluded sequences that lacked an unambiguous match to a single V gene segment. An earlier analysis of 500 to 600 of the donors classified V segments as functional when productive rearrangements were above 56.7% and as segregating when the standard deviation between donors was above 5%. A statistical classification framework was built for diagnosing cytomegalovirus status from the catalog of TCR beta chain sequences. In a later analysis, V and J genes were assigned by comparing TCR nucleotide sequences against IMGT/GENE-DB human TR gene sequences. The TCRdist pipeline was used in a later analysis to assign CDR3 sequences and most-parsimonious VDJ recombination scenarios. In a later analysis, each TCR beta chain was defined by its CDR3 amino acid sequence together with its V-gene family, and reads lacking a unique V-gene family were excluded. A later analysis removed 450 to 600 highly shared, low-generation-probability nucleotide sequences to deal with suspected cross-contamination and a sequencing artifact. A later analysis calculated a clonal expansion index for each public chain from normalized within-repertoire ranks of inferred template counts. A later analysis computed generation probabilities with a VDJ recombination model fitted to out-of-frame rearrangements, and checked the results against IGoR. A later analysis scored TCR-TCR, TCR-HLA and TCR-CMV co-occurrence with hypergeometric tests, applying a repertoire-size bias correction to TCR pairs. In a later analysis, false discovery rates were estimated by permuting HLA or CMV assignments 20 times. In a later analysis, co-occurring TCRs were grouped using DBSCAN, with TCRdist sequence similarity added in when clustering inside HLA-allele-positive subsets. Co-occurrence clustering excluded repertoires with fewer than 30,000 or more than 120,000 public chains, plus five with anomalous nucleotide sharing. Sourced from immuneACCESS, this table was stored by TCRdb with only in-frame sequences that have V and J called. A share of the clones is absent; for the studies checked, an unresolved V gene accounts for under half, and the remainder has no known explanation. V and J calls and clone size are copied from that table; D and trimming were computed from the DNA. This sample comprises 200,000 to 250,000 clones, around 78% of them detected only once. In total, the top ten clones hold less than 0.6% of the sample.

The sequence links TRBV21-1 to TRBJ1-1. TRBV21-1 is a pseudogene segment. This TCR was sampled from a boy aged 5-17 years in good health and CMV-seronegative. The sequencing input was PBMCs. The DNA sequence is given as TGTGCCAGCAGCAAAGCCCCCAGGGAGACTAGCTGTGAAGCTTTCTTT. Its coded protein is CASSKAPRETSCEAFF.